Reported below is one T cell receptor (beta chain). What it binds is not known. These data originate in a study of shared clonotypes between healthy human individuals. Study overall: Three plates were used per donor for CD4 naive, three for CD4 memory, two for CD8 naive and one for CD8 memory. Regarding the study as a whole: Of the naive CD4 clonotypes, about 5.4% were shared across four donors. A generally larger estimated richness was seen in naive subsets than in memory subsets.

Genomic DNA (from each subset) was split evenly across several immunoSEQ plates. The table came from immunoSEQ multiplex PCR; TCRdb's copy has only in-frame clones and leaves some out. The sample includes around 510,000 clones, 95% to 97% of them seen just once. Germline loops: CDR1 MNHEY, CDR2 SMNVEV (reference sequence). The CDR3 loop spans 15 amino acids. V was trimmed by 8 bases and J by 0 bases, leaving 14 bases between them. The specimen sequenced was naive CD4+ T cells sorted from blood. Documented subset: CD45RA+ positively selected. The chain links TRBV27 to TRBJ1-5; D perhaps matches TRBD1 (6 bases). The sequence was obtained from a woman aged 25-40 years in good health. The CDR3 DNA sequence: TGTGCCAGCGGGCCGGGGGCGTATAGCAATCAGCCCCAGCATTTT. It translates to CASGPGAYSNQPQHF.